This is a list of T cell receptor beta chains from one sample in a study of T-cell memory formation after mild COVID-19. TCRdb independently ran MiXCR on the 5' RACE reads; one entry per CDR3 protein. The sample shows just under 550,000 distinct CDR3 sequences, over 20% of them seen only once. The sample comprised PBMCs or a T cell subset sorted from them (not recorded which). The receptors were sampled from an adult woman who had mild COVID-19 (a few samples of this study predate the infection). Cell type and time point are not known. The conserved cysteine and the conserved F or W are not part of the CDR3 here. Clone size appears in some rows only: once, few, many, or a class for an expanded clone.

size	V	CDR3
.	TRBV20-1	SARDYSYEQY
once	TRBV7-8	ASSSPQAPGDGYT
.	TRBV5-1	ASSLSPSGGPAEAF
few	TRBV24-1	ATSDTGQPSSYGYT
.	TRBV5-8	ASRTGDFSKNIQY
.	TRBV5-1	ASSTEGADGYT
.	TRBV5-4	ASSSTAGADTQY
few	TRBV29-1	SVEGQGARYEQF
few	TRBV29-1	SVPQGPYEQY
.	TRBV30	AWSGLPGDPPHYGYT
few	TRBV19	ASSRPPADTQY
.	TRBV11-1	ASSRQGASWVTGELF
.	TRBV20-1	SARDGGAGDTQY
few	TRBV30	AWQGSYLDDGYT
many	TRBV7-9	ASSLRVEQF
.	TRBV20-1	SAIGPSGRASYEQY
many	TRBV24-1	ATSDPAGDNEQF
many	TRBV3-1	ASSQAGGGTEAF
few	TRBV7-2	ASSFGLAAYNEQF
few	TRBV24-1	ATSDHTGGTEAF
.	TRBV7-3	ASSLRQGMGSGANVLT
many	TRBV28	ASTGNTEAF
many	TRBV12-3/TRBV12-4	ASSPSGTQY
few	TRBV2	ASRRRFDNNQPQH
.	TRBV20-1	SASDPWSSGSLSYNEQF
few	TRBV4-2	ASSQDLTGDYEQY
few	TRBV12-3/TRBV12-4	ASSAIGVREKLF
few	TRBV5-5	ASSSGGGDIQY
few	TRBV11-2	ASSLGGTPSYEQY
.	TRBV5-1	ASSHGTRDYEQY
.	TRBV7-9	ASSFMAGAGTEAF
.	TRBV7-9	ASSLNGAGSTEAF
.	TRBV4-1	ASSYDRGWAF
few	TRBV7-2	ASSLGTFEQY
.	TRBV5-1	ASSLVQGRVYEQY
.	TRBV6-1	ASSDQAGTHTEAF
.	TRBV24-1	ATSDPAGRTDTQY
.	TRBV9	ASSPPAPDTQY
.	TRBV29-1	SVSRITYNEQF
many	TRBV18	ASSQTGTTNEQF
few	TRBV5-8	ASSWMTGEYEQF
many	TRBV5-1	ASSFGLAEGETQY
few	TRBV6-5	ASRPSGIPYEQY